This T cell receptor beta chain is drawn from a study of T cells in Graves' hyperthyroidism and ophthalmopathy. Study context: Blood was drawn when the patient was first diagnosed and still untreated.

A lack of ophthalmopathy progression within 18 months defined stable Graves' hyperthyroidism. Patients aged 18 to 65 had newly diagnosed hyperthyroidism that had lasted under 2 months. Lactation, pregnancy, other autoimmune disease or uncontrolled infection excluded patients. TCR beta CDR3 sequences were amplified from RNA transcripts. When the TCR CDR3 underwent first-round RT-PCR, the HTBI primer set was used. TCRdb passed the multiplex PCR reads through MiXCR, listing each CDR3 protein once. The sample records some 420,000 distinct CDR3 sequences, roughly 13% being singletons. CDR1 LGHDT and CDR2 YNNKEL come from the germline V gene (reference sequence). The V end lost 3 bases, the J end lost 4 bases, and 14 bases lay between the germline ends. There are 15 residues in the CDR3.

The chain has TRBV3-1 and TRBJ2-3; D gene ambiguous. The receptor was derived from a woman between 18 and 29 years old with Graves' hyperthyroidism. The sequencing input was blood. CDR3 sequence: CASSQSDPCADTQYF. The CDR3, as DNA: TGTGCCAGCAGCCAGTCGGATCCGTGCGCAGATACGCAGTATTTT.